This T cell receptor (beta chain) emerged from a study of a mutant IDH1 vaccine in newly diagnosed glioma. About the research overall: Patients received vaccination from 4-6 weeks after radiotherapy alone, or with temozolomide cycles. It was radiotherapy, temozolomide, or both that patients received previously, with most receiving both.

Notes on this clone: Its antigen remains unidentified.

The time point denotes: week 35, safety follow-up. Topical imiquimod was applied with each vaccine dose, which held 300 ug of mutant IDH1 20-mer peptide. The astrocytomas were IDH1-mutant, ATRX-negative, and WHO grade 3 or 4. V was trimmed by 2 bases and J by 1 base, leaving 8 bases between them. Germline loops: CDR1 MNHEY, CDR2 SVGAGI. This CDR3 comprises 14 residues. Regarding the study as a whole: Any relationship between pseudoprogression and changes in top peripheral T cell clonotypes seemed absent.

TCRdb's copy holds only in-frame clones and misses some; the assay was immunoSEQ multiplex PCR. Found here are 60,000 to 75,000 clones, around nine tenths of them singletons; the top ten hold roughly 2%. This specimen consisted of PBMCs, obtained from a glioma patient whose treatment included an IDH1 peptide vaccine. The receptor was isolated from a young man with glioma. V and J are TRBV6-5 and TRBJ1-1; D not resolved. Written as DNA, the CDR3 is TGTGCCAGCAGTTACCAGAGGGCGAACACTGAAGCTTTCTTT. Translating gives CASSYQRANTEAFF.